The rows below give T cell receptor beta chains drawn from one sample of a study of T-cell memory formation after mild COVID-19. TCRdb reanalysed the 5' RACE reads using MiXCR and keeps one entry per CDR3 protein. This table holds just under 550,000 distinct CDR3 sequences, roughly 22% found once. Material for sequencing was PBMCs or a T cell subset sorted from them (not recorded which). All receptors derive from an adult woman who had mild COVID-19 (a few samples of this study predate the infection). Cell type and time point are not known. CDR3s include the opening cysteine and the closing phenylalanine or tryptophan. D genes are given only for firm matches. For some rows the clone size is stated as once, few or many, or as a class when expanded; others skip it.

clone size | J gene | V gene | D gene | CDR3 protein | CDR3 DNA
many | TRBJ2-5 | TRBV7-9 | - | CASSPDRPGVVETQYF | TGTGCCAGCAGCCCAGACAGACCGGGAGTCGTGGAGACCCAGTACTTC
- | TRBJ2-3 | TRBV7-9 | - | CAREGPGTDTQYF | TGTGCCAGGGAGGGCCCGGGCACAGATACGCAGTATTTT
- | TRBJ1-1 | TRBV30 | - | CAWSVLFDTEAFF | TGTGCCTGGAGTGTATTATTCGACACTGAAGCTTTCTTT
- | TRBJ1-1 | TRBV12-3/TRBV12-4 | - | CASSLQVLDTEAFF | TGTGCCAGCAGTTTACAGGTCCTGGACACTGAAGCTTTCTTT
few | TRBJ2-7 | TRBV24-1 | TRBD1 | CATSHGQGSYEQYF | TGTGCCACCAGTCACGGACAGGGCAGCTACGAGCAGTACTTC
many | TRBJ2-7 | TRBV6-2/TRBV6-3 | - | CASSSGRYEQYF | TGTGCCAGCAGTTCAGGGAGATACGAGCAGTACTTC
few | TRBJ1-1 | TRBV7-9 | - | CASSLDSSEAFF | TGTGCCAGCAGCTTAGATAGCTCTGAAGCTTTCTTT
few | TRBJ2-6 | TRBV4-1 | - | CASSHPKESGANVLTF | TGCGCCAGCAGCCACCCAAAGGAGTCTGGGGCCAACGTCCTGACTTTC
- | TRBJ1-2 | TRBV5-1 | - | CASSLLEGRNGYTF | TGCGCCAGCAGCTTATTGGAGGGGCGCAATGGCTACACCTTC
- | TRBJ2-5 | TRBV7-9 | TRBD1 | CASSSRTGNKETQYF | TGTGCCAGCAGCTCCCGGACAGGGAATAAAGAGACCCAGTACTTC
few | TRBJ2-7 | TRBV23-1 | TRBD2 | CASNQFGGGPRYEQYF | TGCGCCAGCAATCAATTTGGGGGAGGGCCCAGGTACGAGCAGTACTTC
- | TRBJ2-3 | TRBV29-1 | TRBD2 | CSVLWAGGPTDTQYF | TGCAGCGTTCTCTGGGCGGGGGGGCCGACAGATACGCAGTATTTT
few | TRBJ2-3 | TRBV19 | - | CASSMGHTDTQYF | TGTGCCAGTAGTATGGGCCACACAGATACGCAGTATTTT
once | TRBJ2-3 | TRBV14 | - | CASSLQSTDTQYF | TGTGCCAGCAGCCTACAGAGCACAGATACGCAGTATTTT
few | TRBJ2-7 | TRBV29-1 | TRBD1 | CSIRGLLGYEQYF | TGCAGCATAAGGGGGCTACTGGGCTACGAGCAGTACTTC
- | TRBJ2-1 | TRBV10-3 | TRBD1 | CAISESIGQGRFNEQFF | TGTGCCATCAGTGAGTCGATTGGACAGGGGAGATTCAATGAGCAGTTCTTC
- | TRBJ2-5 | TRBV7-9 | - | CASSLRQNQETQYF | TGTGCCAGCAGCTTAAGGCAGAACCAAGAGACCCAGTACTTC
few | TRBJ2-3 | TRBV7-6 | TRBD2 | CASSTGLTITDTQYF | TGTGCCAGCAGCACGGGACTAACCATCACAGATACGCAGTATTTT
few | TRBJ2-1 | TRBV3-1 | - | CASSQLLAVGKSYNEQFF | TGTGCCAGCAGCCAACTCTTAGCGGTGGGAAAATCCTACAATGAGCAGTTCTTC
few | TRBJ2-3 | TRBV9 | - | CASSTLSTDTQYF | TGTGCCAGCAGCACCCTTAGCACAGATACGCAGTATTTT
- | TRBJ2-5 | TRBV19 | TRBD2 | CASSLVGTSVETQYF | TGTGCCAGTAGTCTGGTGGGGACTAGCGTAGAGACCCAGTACTTC
few | TRBJ1-1 | TRBV4-1 | TRBD1 | CASSQEDRGLLDGAFF | TGCGCCAGCAGCCAAGAAGACAGGGGGCTTCTGGATGGAGCTTTCTTT
few | TRBJ2-7 | TRBV7-2 | TRBD2 | CASSYRLAGIYEQYF | TGTGCCAGCAGCTATAGACTAGCGGGGATATACGAGCAGTACTTC
few | TRBJ1-2 | TRBV24-1 | - | CATSDPSQGAGYGYTF | TGTGCCACCAGTGACCCCAGCCAAGGGGCGGGCTATGGCTACACCTTC
- | TRBJ1-1 | TRBV11-2 | - | CASSMGVSTEAFF | TGTGCCAGCAGCATGGGGGTTAGCACTGAAGCTTTCTTT
- | TRBJ2-2 | TRBV6-5 | TRBD2 | CASRVAGGTGELFF | TGTGCCAGCAGAGTAGCGGGGGGGACCGGGGAGCTGTTTTTT
few | TRBJ1-2 | TRBV7-9 | - | CASSSPGIVGYTF | TGTGCCAGCAGCTCACCGGGGATCGTAGGGTACACCTTC
many | TRBJ2-5 | TRBV7-9 | TRBD2 | CASSLPGGGKGQETQYF | TGTGCCAGCAGCTTACCCGGGGGGGGAAAAGGTCAAGAGACCCAGTACTTC
few | TRBJ2-4 | TRBV3-1 | - | CASSQARGRAGDIQYF | TGTGCCAGCAGCCAAGCACGCGGCAGGGCGGGCGACATTCAGTACTTC
- | TRBJ2-1 | TRBV7-6 | - | CASSLAGALVNEQFF | TGTGCCAGCAGCTTAGCTGGGGCGCTTGTCAATGAGCAGTTCTTC
few | TRBJ2-1 | TRBV15 | - | CATSSPGTQYNEQFF | TGTGCCACCAGCAGTCCCGGGACTCAATACAATGAGCAGTTCTTC
- | TRBJ2-7 | TRBV15 | - | CATSSSREAYEQYF | TGTGCCACCAGCAGCTCTAGAGAAGCCTACGAGCAGTACTTC
- | TRBJ2-2 | TRBV3-1 | TRBD1 | CASSQYSTGANTGELFF | TGTGCCAGCAGCCAGTACTCGACAGGGGCGAACACCGGGGAGCTGTTTTTT
- | TRBJ1-1 | TRBV7-9 | - | CASRMAAMNTEAFF | TGTGCCAGTAGAATGGCAGCAATGAACACTGAAGCTTTCTTT
- | TRBJ1-2 | TRBV13 | TRBD1 | CASSLTIRTGGYGYTF | TGTGCCAGCAGCTTAACAATTCGCACAGGGGGCTATGGCTACACCTTC
many | TRBJ2-1 | TRBV12-3/TRBV12-4 | - | CASSLGQGPYNEQFF | TGTGCCAGCAGTTTGGGTCAGGGCCCCTACAATGAGCAGTTCTTC
many | TRBJ2-3 | TRBV5-1 | - | CASSSSRGDSDTQYF | TGCGCCAGCAGCTCTTCACGTGGTGACTCGGATACGCAGTATTTT
- | TRBJ2-1 | TRBV7-3 | - | CASSLPLRPGLSSYNEQFF | TGTGCCAGCAGCTTACCACTCCGTCCGGGATTAAGCTCCTACAATGAGCAGTTCTTC
few | TRBJ2-1 | TRBV19 | - | CASSPAVERNEQFF | TGTGCCAGTAGTCCAGCGGTGGAGCGCAATGAGCAGTTCTTC
few | TRBJ2-7 | TRBV7-2 | - | CASSPQPPIPRDSYEQYF | TGTGCCAGCAGCCCTCAGCCCCCTATACCACGAGACTCCTACGAGCAGTACTTC
- | TRBJ2-4 | TRBV2 | - | CASSAGRWSVGPGLPKNIQYF | TGTGCCAGCAGTGCAGGGAGATGGTCGGTTGGGCCAGGGCTGCCCAAAAACATTCAGTACTTC
- | TRBJ1-1 | TRBV19 | - | CARSSRDTEAFF | TGTGCCAGGTCTAGCAGGGACACTGAAGCTTTCTTT
once | TRBJ2-7 | TRBV13 | TRBD2 | CASSPRSGRVEQYF | TGTGCCAGCAGCCCTCGGAGCGGGAGGGTCGAGCAGTACTTC
few | TRBJ2-1 | TRBV24-1 | - | CATSEEGRRDNEQFF | TGTGCCACCAGTGAAGAGGGGCGAAGGGACAATGAGCAGTTCTTC
- | TRBJ1-2 | TRBV24-1 | - | CATSDGWYGYTF | TGTGCCACCAGTGATGGGTGGTATGGCTACACCTTC
few | TRBJ2-1 | TRBV18 | TRBD2 | CASSPPQLATYRNEQFF | TGTGCCAGCTCACCACCCCAACTAGCGACCTACCGCAATGAGCAGTTCTTC
few | TRBJ2-2 | TRBV29-1 | - | CSVTAENTGELFF | TGCAGCGTTACAGCGGAGAACACCGGGGAGCTGTTTTTT
- | TRBJ2-1 | TRBV24-1 | TRBD2 | CATGGGSSYNEQFF | TGTGCCACCGGCGGGGGGAGCTCCTACAATGAGCAGTTCTTC
few | TRBJ2-3 | TRBV16 | TRBD2 | CASSLHLAGSTPDTQYF | TGTGCCAGCAGCCTACACTTAGCGGGATCCACGCCAGATACGCAGTATTTT
few | TRBJ2-5 | TRBV10-3 | - | CAISAGSPNQETQYF | TGTGCCATCAGTGCAGGGTCGCCAAACCAGGAGACCCAGTACTTC
few | TRBJ2-7 | TRBV20-1 | TRBD1 | CSARDTGTGVEQYF | TGCAGTGCTAGAGATACGGGGACAGGGGTCGAGCAGTACTTC
- | TRBJ2-2 | TRBV7-2 | TRBD1 | CASSPQGQVNTGELFF | TGTGCCAGCAGCCCACAGGGACAGGTGAACACCGGGGAGCTGTTTTTT
- | TRBJ2-1 | TRBV11-3 | - | CASSSTHASSYNEQFF | TGTGCCAGCAGCTCCACACACGCGAGCTCCTACAATGAGCAGTTCTTC
- | TRBJ1-2 | TRBV7-2 | TRBD1 | CASSLAVTGRYGYTF | TGTGCCAGCAGCTTAGCCGTGACAGGGCGGTATGGCTACACCTTC
many | TRBJ2-2 | TRBV30 | - | CAWSGGSTGELFF | TGTGCCTGGAGTGGGGGGTCCACCGGGGAGCTGTTTTTT
once | TRBJ1-2 | TRBV13 | - | CASAQVGKSVYGYTF | TGTGCCAGCGCCCAAGTGGGCAAATCAGTCTATGGCTACACCTTC
- | TRBJ2-1 | TRBV5-1 | - | CASSPSVAPNEQFF | TGCGCCAGCAGCCCGAGTGTGGCTCCCAATGAGCAGTTCTTC
few | TRBJ1-1 | TRBV29-1 | - | CSAQGLANTEAFF | TGCAGCGCGCAGGGGTTGGCGAACACTGAAGCTTTCTTT